The 3 T cell receptor beta chains in this list originate from one sample, sequenced in a study of shared clonotypes between healthy human individuals. Only in-frame clones appear in the TCRdb table, and some are missing; sequencing was by immunoSEQ multiplex PCR. This table has around 720,000 clones, about three quarters appearing once. Sequenced: memory CD4+ T cells sorted from blood. Subset in this sample: CD45RA-negative fraction. The receptors derive from a woman between 25 and 40 years old in good health.

V is TRBV7-2 and J is TRBJ2-3; D possibly matches TRBD1 or TRBD2 (5 bases each). Deletions cut 4 bases from V and 7 bases from J, with 15 bases between. The germline V gene has CDR1 SGHTA and CDR2 FQGNSA. CDR3 size: 14 residues. Written as DNA, the CDR3 is TGTGCCAGCAGCTCCGGGACCCTGGTGAATACGCAGTATTTT. Amino acid sequence: CASSSGTLVNTQYF.

Points on this clone: The same CDR3 is also encoded by other DNA sequences in this sample. The chain employs TRBV5-6 and TRBJ2-7; 9 nucleotides align to TRBD1. The CDR3 has 14 residues. J lost 3 bases, V lost 0 bases, and 1 base had no gene match. From germline, CDR1 is SGHDT and CDR2 YYEEEE. CDR3 region: CASSLVGQGYEQYF. CDR3 bases: TGTGCCAGCAGCTTGGTGGGACAGGGCTACGAGCAGTACTTC.

The CDR3 reads CASSQELQLYEQYF. In DNA form, the CDR3 reads TGCGCCAGCAGCCAAGAATTACAGCTCTACGAGCAGTACTTC. V and J are TRBV4-1 and TRBJ2-7; D is ambiguous. V lost 0 bases to trimming and J lost 3 bases, with 9 bases between them. The CDR3 sequence is 14 residues long. The germline V gene has CDR1 MGHRA and CDR2 YSYEKL.